Following are 13 T cell receptor beta chains from one sample sequenced in a study of blood T cell repertoires in COVID-19. Sequenced by immunoSEQ multiplex PCR; TCRdb stores in-frame clones only, minus some. The table has 200,000 or so clones, 70% to 90% seen once; the top ten hold 5% to 7.5%. Sequencing was performed on peripheral blood. These receptors all come from a woman in her thirties or forties who had recovered from COVID-19.

The chain is built from TRBV5-4 and TRBJ2-5; 8 bases agree with TRBD2. After removal of 1 base from V and 4 bases from J, the junction contained 6 bases not matched to a gene. The CDR3 consists of 15 residues. Germline-derived CDR1 and CDR2 are SGHNT and YYREEE (reference sequence). The CDR3 coding sequence is TGTGCCAGCAGCTTGAAACGGGAGGGCCGAGAGACCCAGTACTTC. This sequence encodes CASSLKREGRETQYF.

DNA of the CDR3: TGTGCCAGCAGTTTAGGTAGCAGAAATGAGCAGTTCTTC. This codes for CASSLGSRNEQFF. The V and J genes are TRBV12-3 or TRBV12-4 and TRBJ2-1; no definite D call. V was cut by 1 base and J by 7 bases, with 8 bases left in between. This CDR3 contains 13 residues.

The V and J genes are TRBV7-2 and TRBJ2-5; 8 positions agree with TRBD2. Trimming took 6 bases from V and 4 from J; bases not matched to a gene: 19. The CDR3 contains 18 residues. The germline gives CDR1 SGHTA, CDR2 FQGNSA. The CDR3 sequence: CASSPGIGRAIGGETQYF. CDR3 nucleotide sequence: TGTGCCAGCAGTCCGGGGATCGGGAGGGCCATAGGTGGAGAGACCCAGTACTTC.

The V and J genes are TRBV19 and TRBJ1-5, with D tentatively TRBD1 (6 bases). CDR1 is LNHDA and CDR2 is SQIVND in the germline V gene (reference sequence). V dropped 9 bases and J dropped 2 bases, with 20 bases sitting between them. There are 16 residues in the CDR3. CDR3 residues: CASHLGPAGGNQPQHF. As DNA, the CDR3 is TGTGCCAGCCACCTAGGCCCGGCAGGGGGCAATCAGCCCCAGCATTTT.

The V call is TRBV2, the J call TRBJ2-1; 10 bases are shared with TRBD2. Per the germline V gene, CDR1 is SNHLY and CDR2 is FYNNEI. CDR3 length: 14 residues. V shed 9 bases and J 4 bases; nucleotides not matched to a gene: 6. Here the CDR3 DNA reads TGTGCCAGAACTACTAGCGGGATTTACAATGAGCAGTTCTTC. It yields the protein CARTTSGIYNEQFF.

CDR3 residues: CASSNLAVRTRYEQYF. The CDR3 DNA sequence: TGTGCCAGCAGTAACTTAGCGGTTCGGACCCGCTACGAGCAGTACTTC. V is TRBV6-2 or TRBV6-3 and J is TRBJ2-7, with D perhaps TRBD2 (6 bases). Trimming stripped 5 bases from V and 3 bases from J, with 20 bases between. In germline, CDR1 is MNHEY, CDR2 SVGEGT. The length of the CDR3 is 16 residues.

The CDR3 loop is CASRFFSGLSYEQYF. The DNA for the CDR3 is TGTGCCAGCAGGTTCTTTAGCGGCCTCTCCTACGAGCAGTACTTC. This chain joins TRBV28 and TRBJ2-7; weak D call: TRBD2 (6 bases). CDR3 length: 15 amino acids. V gave up 6 bases and J gave up 0 bases, with 15 bases separating them. CDR1 is MDHEN and CDR2 is SYDVKM in the germline V gene.

V gene TRBV7-6 combines with J gene TRBJ2-2; 10 positions match TRBD2. The germline V gene encodes CDR1 SGHVS and CDR2 FNYEAQ. V lost 2 bases to trimming and J lost 5 bases; unmatched junction nucleotides: 5. The CDR3 runs to 16 residues. This CDR3 reads CASSLSTSGITGELFF. The CDR3 nucleotides are TGTGCCAGCAGCTTAAGCACTAGCGGGATAACCGGGGAGCTGTTTTTT.

This chain uses TRBV4-1 with TRBJ1-1, with a tentative D call TRBD1 (6 bases). Germline V gene data show CDR1 as MGHRA and CDR2 as YSYEKL. Trimming shortened V by 0 bases and J by 8 bases, and 10 bases separated the two germline ends. CDR3 length equals 13 residues. The CDR3 DNA reads TGCGCCAGCAGCCAAGAGGGGGCCCAGGAAGCTTTCTTT. This sequence encodes CASSQEGAQEAFF.

The V gene is TRBV5-1, the J gene TRBJ2-4, with D possibly matching TRBD2 (6 bases). This CDR3 region has 16 residues. Germline V gene sequence: CDR1 SGHRS, CDR2 YFSETQ. V lost 3 bases, J lost 0 bases, and 13 bases lay in between. The CDR3 DNA sequence: TGCGCCAGCAGCTCTTCGGCGGGACTAGCCAAAAACATTCAGTACTTC. It is translated as CASSSSAGLAKNIQYF.

This chain joins TRBV5-1 and TRBJ1-2, with 9 bases lining up with TRBD1. The germline gives CDR1 SGHRS, CDR2 YFSETQ. Unmatched junction bases numbered 7, after V lost 7 bases and J lost 3 bases. This CDR3 is 14 amino acids long. DNA of the CDR3: TGCGCCAGCGCCTTAGGGGACAGGGACTATGGCTACACCTTC. This translates into CASALGDRDYGYTF.

The rearrangement uses TRBV28 and TRBJ2-1; 9 bases align to TRBD1. The CDR3 is made up of 17 amino acids. V lost 6 bases to trimming and J lost 0 bases; unmatched junction nucleotides: 9. Per germline, CDR1 MDHEN and CDR2 SYDVKM. The CDR3: CASRPQQGAFSYNEQFF. CDR3 sequence (DNA): TGTGCCAGCAGACCCCAACAGGGGGCCTTCTCCTACAATGAGCAGTTCTTC.

The CDR3 DNA is TGTGCCAGCAGCCCATCTAGCGGGGGGTACAATGAGCAGTTCTTC. Translation: CASSPSSGGYNEQFF. V and J are TRBV7-3 and TRBJ2-1, with 11 nucleotides matching TRBD2. Germline V gene lookup returns CDR1 SGHTA and CDR2 FQGTGA. The CDR3 has 15 residues. V dropped 5 bases and J dropped 4; count of bases not matched to a gene: 4.